This TCR beta chain was profiled in a study of blood T cell repertoires in COVID-19. Overall study context: Collection of acute and convalescent COVID-19 samples took place in the United States, Italy and Spain. T cells, B-cell-depleted T cells, or PBMCs supplied cDNA or gDNA.

The CDR3 covers 18 residues. The junction had 12 bases not matched to a gene; V was cut back by 7 bases and J by 1 base. Germline V lookup: CDR1 LNHDA, CDR2 SQIVND (reference sequence). Data came from immunoSEQ multiplex PCR; TCRdb stores just in-frame clones and leaves some out. The data hold hundreds of thousands of clones, with 70% to 90% observed a single time. The sample taken for sequencing was peripheral blood. The origin of this receptor is a man between 65 and 85 years old with acute or convalescent COVID-19. The chain combines TRBV19 with TRBJ2-5; the match to TRBD2 covers 13 bases. DNA for the CDR3: TGTGCCAGTACCCGGGGGACTAGCGGGGATCTATTCCAAGAGACCCAGTACTTC. This translates into CASTRGTSGDLFQETQYF.